One sample yielded the 20 T cell receptor beta chains listed below, sequenced in a study of T-cell reconstitution after alpha-beta-depleted transplantation in children. Unique molecular identifiers tagged the TCRbeta library. TCRdb independently ran MiXCR on the PCR reads; one entry per CDR3 protein. The sample shows fewer than 550,000 distinct CDR3 sequences, 10% to 12% of them seen only once. The source was PBMCs, mostly from graft donor cells, collected 180 days after TCRalphabeta/CD19-depleted stem cell transplant. All receptors come from a female patient aged 2 to 10 who had a stem cell transplant for aplastic anemia, so the T cells may come from the graft donor.

The genes are TRBV7-9 and TRBJ2-5; perhaps TRBD2 as D (5 bases). The CDR3 is 15 residues long. The germline V gene has CDR1 SEHNR and CDR2 FQNEAQ (reference sequence). V shed 4 bases and J shed 1 base, with 13 bases lying between them. The CDR3: CASSSARRAQETQYF. CDR3 sequence (DNA): TGTGCCAGCAGCTCCGCGAGGCGGGCCCAAGAGACCCAGTACTTC. The variable domain in full, completed from reference TRBV7-9 and TRBJ2-5, reads DTGVSQNPRHKITKRGQNVTFRCDPISEHNRLYWYRQTLGQGPEFLTYFQNEAQLEKSRLLSDRFSAERPKGSFSTLEIQRTEQGDSAMYLCASSSARRAQETQYFGPGTRLLVL.

This clonotype was seen more than once but under ten times. This chain joins TRBV18 and TRBJ2-7; TRBD1 agrees at 7 bases. V shed 3 bases and J 5 bases; nucleotides not matched to a gene: 10. The CDR3 contains 15 residues. Germline assignment: CDR1 KGHSH and CDR2 LQKENI. CDR3: CASSPSGRQGNEQYV. As DNA, the CDR3 is TGTGCCAGCTCACCCTCTGGGCGACAGGGAAACGAGCAGTACGTC.

This clonotype has a handful of counts. V is TRBV28 and J is TRBJ2-5; 11 nucleotides match TRBD2. Germline lookup yields CDR1 MDHEN and CDR2 SYDVKM. This CDR3 is 17 amino acids long. The J segment lost 4 bases and the V segment lost 2 bases, leaving 9 bases of the junction unmatched. CDR3 sequence reads: CASSLRALLAGGETQYF. CDR3 sequence (DNA): TGTGCCAGCAGTTTAAGGGCCCTCCTAGCGGGAGGAGAGACCCAGTACTTC.

This clonotype appeared a few times. The rearrangement uses TRBV20-1 and TRBJ2-3, with D possibly being TRBD1 (6 bases). This CDR3 comprises 17 residues. The germline CDR1 and CDR2 sequences are DFQATT and SNEGSKA (reference sequence). The V end was cut by 1 base, the J end by 5 bases, with 22 bases between. CDR3 nucleotide sequence: TGCAGTGCTAGAGGAGCCACAGGGTCCCGAGAGGGAGATACGCAGTATTTT. It specifies CSARGATGSREGDTQYF.

In its sample, this clonotype was seen a few times. V is TRBV18 and J is TRBJ1-1, with D tentatively TRBD1 (5 bases). V lost 2 bases and J lost 7, with 11 bases in between. In germline, CDR1 is KGHSH, CDR2 LQKENI. CDR3 length equals 13 residues. CDR3 region: CASSPREGIEAFF. The CDR3 coding sequence is TGTGCCAGCTCACCAAGGGAGGGGATTGAAGCTTTCTTT. The whole variable domain, remainder taken from reference TRBV18 and TRBJ1-1, is NAGVMQNPRHLVRRRGQEARLRCSPMKGHSHVYWYRQLPEEGLKFMVYLQKENIIDESGMPKERFSAEFPKEGPSILRIQQVVRGDSAAYFCASSPREGIEAFFGQGTRLTVV.

The chain recombines TRBV7-9 with TRBJ2-1; 10 positions agree with TRBD2. The V gene's germline CDR1 is SEHNR and CDR2 FQNEAQ (reference sequence). The CDR3 runs 14 residues. The junction had 8 bases not matched to a gene; V was cut back by 6 bases and J by 9 bases. The CDR3 region is CASRNLAGASEQFF. The CDR3 nucleotides read TGTGCCAGCAGAAATCTAGCGGGAGCCAGTGAGCAGTTCTTC. Filled out from reference TRBV7-9 and TRBJ2-1, the complete variable domain reads DTGVSQNPRHKITKRGQNVTFRCDPISEHNRLYWYRQTLGQGPEFLTYFQNEAQLEKSRLLSDRFSAERPKGSFSTLEIQRTEQGDSAMYLCASRNLAGASEQFFGPGTRLTVL.

This clonotype was found a few times. This rearrangement joins TRBV29-1 to TRBJ2-7; TRBD2 matches at 7 bases. J was trimmed by 6 bases and V by 3 bases; bases with no gene match: 2. This CDR3 is built from 11 residues. Germline V lookup: CDR1 SQVTM, CDR2 ANQGSEA. The CDR3 DNA reads as TGCAGCGTTGATTGGGAGGGCGAGCAGTACTTC. Protein product: CSVDWEGEQYF.

This clonotype was seen a handful of times. In nucleotides, the CDR3 is TGTGCCAGCAGGTCACCTCGGGCAGGGGCCCCCACCCGGTATGCTGAAAAACTGTTTTTT. It specifies CASRSPRAGAPTRYAEKLFF. The chain employs TRBV7-8 and TRBJ1-4; a weak D match, TRBD1 (6 bases). With 6 bases removed from V and 7 bases from J, the gap between germline ends came to 33 bases. CDR1 SGHVS and CDR2 FQNEAQ come from the germline V gene. The length of the CDR3 is 20 residues.

The chain links TRBV15 to TRBJ2-1; tentatively, D is TRBD1 or TRBD2 (5 bases each). The V and J ends lost 0 bases and 7 bases respectively, with 10 bases between them. The CDR3 consists of 14 residues. Germline values: CDR1 LNHNV, CDR2 YYDKDF (reference sequence). This CDR3 reads CATSRDPGGNEQFF. The DNA of the CDR3 is TGTGCCACCAGCAGAGATCCTGGGGGAAATGAGCAGTTCTTC.

The chain carries TRBV14 and TRBJ2-5; 8 nucleotides align to TRBD2. Trimming took 0 bases from V and 4 from J; bases not matched to a gene: 16. There are 19 residues in the CDR3. The V gene's germline CDR1 is SGHDN and CDR2 FVKESK. CDR3 DNA sequence: TGTGCCAGCAGCCAAGAGTGGTCGAGGAGCGGGAGAAAGCGAGAGACCCAGTACTTC. It encodes CASSQEWSRSGRKRETQYF.

This chain uses TRBV19 with TRBJ2-7, with 8 bases fitting TRBD1. The CDR3 is 12 amino acids. J lost 12 bases, V lost 3 bases, and 7 bases had no gene match. Germline values: CDR1 LNHDA, CDR2 SQIVND (reference sequence). CDR3 amino acids: CASSMGTGMSYF. DNA of the CDR3: TGTGCCAGTAGTATGGGGACAGGAATGTCGTACTTC.

The chain has TRBV6-2 or TRBV6-3 and TRBJ2-7; 10 bases agree with TRBD1. After removal of 6 bases from V and 3 bases from J, the junction contained 5 bases not matched to a gene. Germline V CDR1 and CDR2: MNHEY, SVGEGT. The CDR3 contains 14 residues. The DNA of the CDR3 is TGTGCCAGCAGAGAGACAGGGGGCGGCTACGAGCAGTACGTC. Translated: CASRETGGGYEQYV.

In regard to this clonotype: An end of the junction does not agree with germline; a read error may underlie this. V is TRBV2 and J is TRBJ2-1; 16 nucleotides match TRBD2. The CDR3 contains 18 residues. CDR1 is SNHLY and CDR2 is FYNNEI in the germline V gene. The CDR3 sequence: CARSWGLAGGPRYNEQFF. In DNA, the CDR3 is TGTGCCCGCAGTTGGGGACTAGCGGGAGGGCCCAGATACAATGAGCAGTTCTTC.

The rearrangement links TRBV10-3 to TRBJ2-7; D call uncertain. CDR1 and CDR2 from the germline V gene are ENHRY and SYGVKD. Trimming stripped 0 bases from V and 3 bases from J, with 6 bases between. The CDR3 has 13 residues. The CDR3 protein is CAISESTIYEQYF. Here the CDR3 DNA reads TGTGCCATCAGTGAGTCAACTATCTACGAGCAGTACTTC.

V is TRBV25-1 and J is TRBJ2-1; 7 nucleotides align to TRBD2. The CDR3 extends over 13 amino acids. Germline loops: CDR1 MGHDK, CDR2 SYGVNS. The V segment lost 7 bases and the J segment 9 bases; nucleotides outside the gene matches: 9. DNA of the CDR3: TGTGCCAGCACCCCAGGGAGGGGAGCTGAGCAGTTCTTC. Translated: CASTPGRGAEQFF.

The chain links TRBV6-1 to TRBJ2-1, with unresolved D. This CDR3 is 14 amino acids long. Trimming took 7 bases from V and 0 from J, leaving 10 bases between them. CDR1 is MNHNS and CDR2 is SASEGT in the germline V gene. The CDR3 coding sequence is TGTGCCAGCACCGATAGAAGCTCCTACAATGAGCAGTTCTTC. It specifies CASTDRSSYNEQFF.

The sample holds a few counts of this clonotype. The rearrangement joins TRBV27 to TRBJ2-7, with 9 positions matching TRBD1. The CDR3 runs to 14 residues. V lost 3 bases and J lost 5; bases outside the gene matches: 5. The germline CDR1 and CDR2 sequences are MNHEY and SMNVEV (reference sequence). CDR3 region: CASSFPGQGNEQYF. CDR3 nucleotides: TGTGCCAGCAGTTTCCCGGGACAGGGAAACGAGCAGTACTTC.

This clonotype came up many times. The chain recombines TRBV5-1 with TRBJ2-7; tentative D call: TRBD1 (5 bases). V lost 1 base to trimming and J lost 0 bases, with 11 bases between them. Germline values: CDR1 SGHRS, CDR2 YFSETQ. There are 15 residues in the CDR3. CDR3 amino acids: CASSLRKQASYEQYV. The CDR3 DNA is TGCGCCAGCAGCTTGAGGAAACAGGCCTCCTACGAGCAGTACGTC.

This clonotype was counted ten times or more. The CDR3 loop is CASSDSIQPQHF. In DNA form, the CDR3 reads TGTGCCAGCAGTGATTCGATTCAGCCCCAGCATTTT. The chain couples TRBV6-2 or TRBV6-3 to TRBJ1-5; no reliable D call. V was shortened by 5 bases and J by 6 bases, with 8 bases between the two germline ends. CDR1 and CDR2 from the germline V gene are MNHEY and SVGEGT. The CDR3 runs to 12 residues.

The V gene is TRBV20-1, the J gene TRBJ2-5; 9 positions agree with TRBD2. Trimming removed 2 bases from V and 7 bases from J; junction bases left unmatched: 11. The CDR3 runs 15 residues. The V gene's germline CDR1 is DFQATT and CDR2 SNEGSKA (reference sequence). The DNA of the CDR3 is TGCAGTGCTAGATCGGGGCCTAGCGGGGCTCGGACCCAGTACTTC. Protein product: CSARSGPSGARTQYF.